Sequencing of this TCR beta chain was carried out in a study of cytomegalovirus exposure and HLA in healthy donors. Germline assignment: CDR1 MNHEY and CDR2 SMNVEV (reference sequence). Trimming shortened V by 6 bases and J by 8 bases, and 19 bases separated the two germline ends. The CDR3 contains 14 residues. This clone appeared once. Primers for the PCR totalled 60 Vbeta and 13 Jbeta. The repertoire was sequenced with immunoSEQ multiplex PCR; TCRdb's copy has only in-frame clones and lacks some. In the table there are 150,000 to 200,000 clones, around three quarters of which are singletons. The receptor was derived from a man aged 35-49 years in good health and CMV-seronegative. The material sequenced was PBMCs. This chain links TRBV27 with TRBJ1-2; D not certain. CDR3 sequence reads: CASSQAGGYEGYTF. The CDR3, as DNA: TGTGCCAGCAGCCAGGCCGGCGGGTATGAAGGCTACACCTTC.